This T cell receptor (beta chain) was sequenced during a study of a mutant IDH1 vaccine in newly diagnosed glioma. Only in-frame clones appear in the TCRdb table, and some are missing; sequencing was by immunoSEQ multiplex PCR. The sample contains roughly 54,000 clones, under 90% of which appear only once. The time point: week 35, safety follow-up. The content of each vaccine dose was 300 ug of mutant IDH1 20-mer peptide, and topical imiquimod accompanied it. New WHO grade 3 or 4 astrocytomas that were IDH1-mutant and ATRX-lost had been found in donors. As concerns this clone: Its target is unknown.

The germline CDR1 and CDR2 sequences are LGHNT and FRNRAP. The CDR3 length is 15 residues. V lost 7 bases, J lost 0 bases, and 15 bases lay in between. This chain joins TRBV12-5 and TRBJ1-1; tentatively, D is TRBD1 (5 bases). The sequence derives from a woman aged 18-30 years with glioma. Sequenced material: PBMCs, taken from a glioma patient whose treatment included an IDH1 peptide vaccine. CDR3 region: CASAWGRTMNTEAFF. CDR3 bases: TGTGCTAGTGCCTGGGGCAGAACCATGAACACTGAAGCTTTCTTT.